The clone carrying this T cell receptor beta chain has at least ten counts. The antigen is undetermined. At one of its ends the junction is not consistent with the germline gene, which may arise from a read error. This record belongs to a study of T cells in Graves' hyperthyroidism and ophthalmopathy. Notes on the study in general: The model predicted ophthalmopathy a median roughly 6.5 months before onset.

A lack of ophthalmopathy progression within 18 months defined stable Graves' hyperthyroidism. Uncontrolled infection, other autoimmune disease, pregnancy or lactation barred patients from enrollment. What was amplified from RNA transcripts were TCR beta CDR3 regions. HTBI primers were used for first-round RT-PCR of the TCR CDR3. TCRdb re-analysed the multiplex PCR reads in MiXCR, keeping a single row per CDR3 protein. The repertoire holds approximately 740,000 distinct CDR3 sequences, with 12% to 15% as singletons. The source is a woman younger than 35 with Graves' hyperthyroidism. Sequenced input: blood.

The CDR3 region is CASSLGTTDTQYF. The CDR3 DNA follows: TGCGCCAGCAGCTTGGGCACCACAGATACGCAGTATTTT. J is TRBJ2-3 and V is TRBV7-9; D is ambiguous. There are 13 residues in the CDR3. Germline V CDR1 and CDR2: SEHNR, FQNEAQ (reference sequence).